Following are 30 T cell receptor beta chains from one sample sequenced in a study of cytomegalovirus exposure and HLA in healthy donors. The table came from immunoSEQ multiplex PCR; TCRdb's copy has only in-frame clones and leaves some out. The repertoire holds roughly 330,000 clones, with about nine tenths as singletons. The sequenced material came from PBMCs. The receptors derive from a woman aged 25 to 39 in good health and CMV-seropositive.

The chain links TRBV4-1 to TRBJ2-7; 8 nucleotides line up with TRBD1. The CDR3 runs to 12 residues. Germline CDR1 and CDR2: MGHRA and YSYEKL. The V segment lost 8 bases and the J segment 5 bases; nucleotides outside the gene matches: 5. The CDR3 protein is CASLGQGDEQYF. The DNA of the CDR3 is TGCGCCAGCTTAGGACAGGGAGACGAGCAGTACTTC.

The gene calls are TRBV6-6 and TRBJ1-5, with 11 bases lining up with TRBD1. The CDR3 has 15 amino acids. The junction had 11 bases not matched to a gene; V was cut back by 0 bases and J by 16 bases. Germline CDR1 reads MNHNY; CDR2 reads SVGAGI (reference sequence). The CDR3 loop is CASSYSGTGGGSDHF. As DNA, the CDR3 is TGTGCCAGCAGTTACTCCGGGACAGGGGGGGGTTCTGATCATTTT.

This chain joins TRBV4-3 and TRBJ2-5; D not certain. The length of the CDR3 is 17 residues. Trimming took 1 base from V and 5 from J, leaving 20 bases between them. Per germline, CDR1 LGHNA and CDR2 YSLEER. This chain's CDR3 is CASSQAPGMRRVETQYF. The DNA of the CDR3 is TGCGCCAGCAGCCAAGCCCCGGGCATGAGGAGAGTGGAGACCCAGTACTTC.

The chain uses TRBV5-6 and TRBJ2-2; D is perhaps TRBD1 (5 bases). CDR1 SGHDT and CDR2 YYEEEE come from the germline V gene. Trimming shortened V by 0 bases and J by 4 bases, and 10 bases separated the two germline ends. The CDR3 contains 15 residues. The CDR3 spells CASSLDQGSTGELFF. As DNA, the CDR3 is TGTGCCAGCAGCTTGGACCAGGGATCCACCGGGGAGCTGTTTTTT.

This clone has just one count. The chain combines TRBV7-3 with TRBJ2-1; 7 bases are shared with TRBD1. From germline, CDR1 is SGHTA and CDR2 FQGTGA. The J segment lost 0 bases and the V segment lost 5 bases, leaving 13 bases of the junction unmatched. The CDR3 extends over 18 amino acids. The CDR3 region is CASSPAGTAISSYNEQFF. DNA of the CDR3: TGTGCCAGCAGCCCGGCAGGGACAGCCATAAGCTCCTACAATGAGCAGTTCTTC. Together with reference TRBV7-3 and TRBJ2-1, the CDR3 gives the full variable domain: GAGVSQTPSNKVTEKGKYVELRCDPISGHTALYWYRQSLGQGPEFLIYFQGTGAADDSGLPNDRFFAVRPEGSVSTLKIQRTERGDSAVYLCASSPAGTAISSYNEQFFGPGTRLTVL.

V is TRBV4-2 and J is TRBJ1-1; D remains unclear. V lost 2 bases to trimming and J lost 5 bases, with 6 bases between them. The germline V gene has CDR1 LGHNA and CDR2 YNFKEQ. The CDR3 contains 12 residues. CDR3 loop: CASSQLGTEAFF. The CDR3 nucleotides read TGTGCCAGCAGCCAACTGGGGACTGAAGCTTTCTTT.

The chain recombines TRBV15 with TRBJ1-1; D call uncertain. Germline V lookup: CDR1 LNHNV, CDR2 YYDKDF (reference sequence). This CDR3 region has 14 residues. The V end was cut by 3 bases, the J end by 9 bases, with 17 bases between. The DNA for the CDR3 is TGTGCCACCAGCAGTCCCGGTGGCCTTGGGAAAGCTTTCTTT. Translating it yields CATSSPGGLGKAFF.

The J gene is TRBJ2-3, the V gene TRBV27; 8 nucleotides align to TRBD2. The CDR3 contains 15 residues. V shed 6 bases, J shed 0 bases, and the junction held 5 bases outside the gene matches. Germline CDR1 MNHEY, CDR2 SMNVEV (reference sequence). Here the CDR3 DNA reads TGTGCCAGCAGCCCCGCTAGCGGGAGCACAGATACGCAGTATTTT. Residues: CASSPASGSTDTQYF.

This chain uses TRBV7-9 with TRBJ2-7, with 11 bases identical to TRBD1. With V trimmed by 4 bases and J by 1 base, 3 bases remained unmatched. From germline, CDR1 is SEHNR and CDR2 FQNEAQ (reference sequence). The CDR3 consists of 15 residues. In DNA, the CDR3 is TGTGCCAGCAGCTGGGGACAGGGGGTATCCTACGAGCAGTACTTC. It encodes CASSWGQGVSYEQYF.

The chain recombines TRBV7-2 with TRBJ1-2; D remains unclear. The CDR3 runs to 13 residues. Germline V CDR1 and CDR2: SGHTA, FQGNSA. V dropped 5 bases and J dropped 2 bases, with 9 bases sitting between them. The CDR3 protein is CASSPQTNYGYTF. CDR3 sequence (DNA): TGTGCCAGCAGCCCCCAGACAAACTATGGCTACACCTTC.

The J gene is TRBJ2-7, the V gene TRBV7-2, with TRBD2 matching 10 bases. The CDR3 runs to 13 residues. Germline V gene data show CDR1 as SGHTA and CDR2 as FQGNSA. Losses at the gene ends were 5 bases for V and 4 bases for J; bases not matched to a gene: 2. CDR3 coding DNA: TGTGCCAGCAGCGCGACTAGCGGGTACGAGCAGTACTTC. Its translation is CASSATSGYEQYF. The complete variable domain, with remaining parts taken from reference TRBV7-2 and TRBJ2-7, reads GAGVSQSPSNKVTEKGKDVELRCDPISGHTALYWYRQSLGQGLEFLIYFQGNSAPDKSGLPSDRFSAERTGGSVSTLTIQRTQQEDSAVYLCASSATSGYEQYFGPGTRLTVT.

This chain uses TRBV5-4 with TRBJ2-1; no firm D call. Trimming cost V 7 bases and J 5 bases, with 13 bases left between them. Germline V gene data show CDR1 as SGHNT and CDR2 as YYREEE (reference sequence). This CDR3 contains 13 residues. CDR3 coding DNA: TGTGCCAGCCGCCATGTCTCTAACAATGAGCAGTTCTTC. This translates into CASRHVSNNEQFF.

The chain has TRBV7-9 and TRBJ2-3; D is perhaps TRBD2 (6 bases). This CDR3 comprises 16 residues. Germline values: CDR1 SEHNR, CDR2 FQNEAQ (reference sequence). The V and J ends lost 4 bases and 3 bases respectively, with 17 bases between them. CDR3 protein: CASSSTEGSDTDTQYF. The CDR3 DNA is TGTGCCAGCAGCTCAACGGAGGGATCCGATACAGATACGCAGTATTTT. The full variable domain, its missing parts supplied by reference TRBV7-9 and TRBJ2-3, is DTGVSQNPRHKITKRGQNVTFRCDPISEHNRLYWYRQTLGQGPEFLTYFQNEAQLEKSRLLSDRFSAERPKGSFSTLEIQRTEQGDSAMYLCASSSTEGSDTDTQYFGPGTRLTVL.

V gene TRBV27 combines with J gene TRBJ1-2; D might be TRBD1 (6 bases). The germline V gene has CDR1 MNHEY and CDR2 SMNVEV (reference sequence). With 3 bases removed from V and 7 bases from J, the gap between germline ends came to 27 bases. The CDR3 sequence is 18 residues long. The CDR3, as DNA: TGTGCCAGCAGTTTTTCCCCGAGCGGAACCGACAGGTACATTGGCTACACCTTC. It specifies CASSFSPSGTDRYIGYTF.

CDR3 bases: TGTGCCAGCAGTTACTTGCGGGACTCTGTATATGGCTACACCTTC. Protein product: CASSYLRDSVYGYTF. The chain recombines TRBV6-5 with TRBJ1-2; possibly TRBD1 for D (5 bases). The CDR3 runs to 15 residues. Trimming removed 1 base from V and 5 bases from J, with 14 bases in between. CDR1 is MNHEY, CDR2 SVGAGI, per germline.

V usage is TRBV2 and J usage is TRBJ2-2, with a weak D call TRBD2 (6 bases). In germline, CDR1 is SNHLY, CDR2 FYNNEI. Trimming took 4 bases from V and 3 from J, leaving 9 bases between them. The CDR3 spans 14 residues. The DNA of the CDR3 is TGTGCCAGCAGTGTAGGAGGGTACACCGGGGAGCTGTTTTTT. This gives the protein CASSVGGYTGELFF.

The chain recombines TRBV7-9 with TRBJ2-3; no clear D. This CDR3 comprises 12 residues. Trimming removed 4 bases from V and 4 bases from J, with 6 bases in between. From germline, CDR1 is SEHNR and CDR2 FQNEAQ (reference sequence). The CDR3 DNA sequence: TGTGCCAGCAGCTCGTTTTCAGATACGCAGTATTTT. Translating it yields CASSSFSDTQYF.

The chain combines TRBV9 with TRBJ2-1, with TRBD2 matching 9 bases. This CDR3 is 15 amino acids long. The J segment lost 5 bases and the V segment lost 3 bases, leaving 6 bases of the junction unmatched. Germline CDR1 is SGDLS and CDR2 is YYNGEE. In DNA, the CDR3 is TGTGCCAGCAGCGATTCAGCGGGGGGTGACAATGAGCAGTTCTTC. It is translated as CASSDSAGGDNEQFF.

The CDR3 DNA reads TGCGCCAGCAGCTCCGGGACAGGGGAATCCTACGAGCAGTACTTC. Its protein product is CASSSGTGESYEQYF. The rearrangement joins TRBV4-3 to TRBJ2-7; 10 nucleotides match TRBD1. J was trimmed by 1 base and V by 5 bases; bases with no gene match: 5. The CDR3 consists of 15 residues. Germline lookup yields CDR1 LGHNA and CDR2 YSLEER.

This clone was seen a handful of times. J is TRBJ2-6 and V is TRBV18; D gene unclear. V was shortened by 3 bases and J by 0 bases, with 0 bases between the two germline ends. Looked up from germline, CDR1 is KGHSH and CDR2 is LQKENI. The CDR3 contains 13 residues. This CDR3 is CASSPSGANVLTF. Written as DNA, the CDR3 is TGTGCCAGCTCACCCTCTGGGGCCAACGTCCTGACTTTC. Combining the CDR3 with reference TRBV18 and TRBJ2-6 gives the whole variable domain NAGVMQNPRHLVRRRGQEARLRCSPMKGHSHVYWYRQLPEEGLKFMVYLQKENIIDESGMPKERFSAEFPKEGPSILRIQQVVRGDSAAYFCASSPSGANVLTFGAGSRLTVL.

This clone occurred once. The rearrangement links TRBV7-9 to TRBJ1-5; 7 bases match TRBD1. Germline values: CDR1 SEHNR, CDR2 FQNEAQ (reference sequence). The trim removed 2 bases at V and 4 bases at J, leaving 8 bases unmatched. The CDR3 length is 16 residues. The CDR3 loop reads CASSLTAGGRNQPQHF. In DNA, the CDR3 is TGTGCCAGCAGCTTAACCGCAGGGGGTAGGAATCAGCCCCAGCATTTT.

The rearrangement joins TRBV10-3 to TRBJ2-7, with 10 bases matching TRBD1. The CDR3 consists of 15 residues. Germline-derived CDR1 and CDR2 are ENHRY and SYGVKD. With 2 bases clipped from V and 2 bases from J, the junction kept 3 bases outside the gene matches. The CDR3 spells CAISEQGQGPYEQYF. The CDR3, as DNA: TGTGCCATCAGTGAGCAGGGACAGGGGCCCTACGAGCAGTACTTC.

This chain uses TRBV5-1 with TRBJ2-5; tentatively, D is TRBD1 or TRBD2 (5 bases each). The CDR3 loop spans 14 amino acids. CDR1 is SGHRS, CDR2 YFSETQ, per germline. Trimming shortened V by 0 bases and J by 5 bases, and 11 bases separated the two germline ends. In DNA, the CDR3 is TGCGCCAGCAGCTTGGCCGGGGCTGGGGAGACCCAGTACTTC. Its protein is CASSLAGAGETQYF.

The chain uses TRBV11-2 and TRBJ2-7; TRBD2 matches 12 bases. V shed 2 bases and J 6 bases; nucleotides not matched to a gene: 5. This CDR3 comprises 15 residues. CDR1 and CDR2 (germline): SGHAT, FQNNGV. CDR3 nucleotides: TGTGCCAGCAGCTTACGACTAGCGGGAGCGCTCGAGCAGTACTTC. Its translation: CASSLRLAGALEQYF. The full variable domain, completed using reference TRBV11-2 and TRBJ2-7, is EAGVAQSPRYKIIEKRQSVAFWCNPISGHATLYWYQQILGQGPKLLIQFQNNGVVDDSQLPKDRFSAERLKGVDSTLKIQPAKLEDSAVYLCASSLRLAGALEQYFGPGTRLTVT.

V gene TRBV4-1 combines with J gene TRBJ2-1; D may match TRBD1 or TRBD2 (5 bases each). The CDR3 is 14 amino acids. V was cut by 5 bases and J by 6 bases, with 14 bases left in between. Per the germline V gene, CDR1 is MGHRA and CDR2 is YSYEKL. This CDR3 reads CASSIGDASNEQFF. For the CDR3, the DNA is TGCGCCAGCAGCATCGGGGACGCCTCCAATGAGCAGTTCTTC.

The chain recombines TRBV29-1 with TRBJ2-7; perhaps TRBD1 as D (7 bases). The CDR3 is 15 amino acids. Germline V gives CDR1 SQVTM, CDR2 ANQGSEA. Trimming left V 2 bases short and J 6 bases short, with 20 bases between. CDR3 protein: CSVERGDKGAIEQYF. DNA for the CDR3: TGCAGCGTTGAAAGGGGGGATAAGGGGGCCATCGAGCAGTACTTC.

The DNA of the CDR3 is TGTGCCAGCAGCTTAGAGGGGGGGCTTGGGACCCAGTACTTC. This codes for CASSLEGGLGTQYF. The rearrangement joins TRBV7-6 to TRBJ2-5, with D tentatively TRBD2 (7 bases). The V gene lost 1 base and the J gene lost 7 bases, with 13 bases spanning the gap. The length of the CDR3 is 14 residues. Looked up from germline, CDR1 is SGHVS and CDR2 is FNYEAQ. The whole variable domain, remainder taken from reference TRBV7-6 and TRBJ2-5, is GAGVSQSPRYKVTKRGQDVALRCDPISGHVSLYWYRQALGQGPEFLTYFNYEAQQDKSGLPNDRFSAERPEGSISTLTIQRTEQRDSAMYRCASSLEGGLGTQYFGPGTRLLVL.

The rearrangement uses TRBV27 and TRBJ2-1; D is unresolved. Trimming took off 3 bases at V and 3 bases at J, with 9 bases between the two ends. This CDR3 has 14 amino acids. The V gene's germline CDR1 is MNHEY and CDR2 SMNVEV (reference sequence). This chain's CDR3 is CASSFPSLYNEQFF. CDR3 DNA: TGTGCCAGCAGTTTCCCCTCGCTCTACAATGAGCAGTTCTTC.

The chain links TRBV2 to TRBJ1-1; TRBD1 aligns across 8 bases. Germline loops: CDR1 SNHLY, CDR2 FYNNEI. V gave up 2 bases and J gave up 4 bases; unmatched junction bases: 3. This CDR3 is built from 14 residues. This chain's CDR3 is CASSEQGAGTEAFF. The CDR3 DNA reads TGTGCCAGCAGTGAACAGGGGGCGGGCACTGAAGCTTTCTTT. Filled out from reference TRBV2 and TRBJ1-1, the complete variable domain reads EPEVTQTPSHQVTQMGQEVILRCVPISNHLYFYWYRQILGQKVEFLVSFYNNEISEKSEIFDDQFSVERPDGSNFTLKIRSTKLEDSAMYFCASSEQGAGTEAFFGQGTRLTVV.

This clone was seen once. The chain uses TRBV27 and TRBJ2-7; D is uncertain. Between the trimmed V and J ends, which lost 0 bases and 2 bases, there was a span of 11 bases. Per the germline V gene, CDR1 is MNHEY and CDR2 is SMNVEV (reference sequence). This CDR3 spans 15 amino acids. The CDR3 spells CASSLSSRSTYEQYF. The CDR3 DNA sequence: TGTGCCAGCAGTTTATCTTCTAGGTCCACCTACGAGCAGTACTTC.